This T cell receptor (beta chain) is drawn from a study of T cell responses to AZD1222 COVID-19 vaccine. Study-level points and caveats: Just five to seven people given AZD1222 tested seropositive at baseline.

Germline trimming cut 1 base from V and 2 bases from J; bases unmatched to any gene: 10. CDR1 and CDR2 (germline): SQVTM, ANQGSEA. The CDR3 sequence is 17 residues long. Concerning this clone: Its antigen remains unknown.

Repertoires were generated with immunoSEQ multiplex PCR, while TCRdb's copy carries only in-frame clones and drops some. The sample includes about 94,000 clones, 88% seen only once; the top ten take 12%. This specimen was peripheral blood, taken 28 days after the second AZD1222 dose. The receptor was isolated from an adult who received the AZD1222 COVID-19 vaccine. The chain carries TRBV29-1 and TRBJ2-2, with TRBD2 matching over 7 bases. The CDR3 region has the DNA TGCAGCGTTGAAGTCCGAATAGCGGGCACCAACACCGGGGAGCTGTTTTTT. It yields the protein CSVEVRIAGTNTGELFF.